Listed here are 24 T cell receptor beta chains from one sample, sequenced in a study of blood T cell repertoires in COVID-19. Data came from immunoSEQ multiplex PCR; TCRdb stores just in-frame clones and leaves some out. The sample lists some 350,000 clones, around nine tenths occurring once. Sequenced material: peripheral blood. Receptor source: a human donor in a cohort sampled during active COVID-19.

The rearrangement uses TRBV6-5 and TRBJ2-7; weak D call: TRBD1 (6 bases). This CDR3 contains 15 residues. Germline loops: CDR1 MNHEY, CDR2 SVGAGI. Trimming removed 2 bases at V and 2 bases at J, with 13 bases between. The chain's CDR3 is CASSYASGQAYEQYF. CDR3 nucleotide sequence: TGTGCCAGCAGTTACGCCTCGGGACAAGCCTACGAGCAGTACTTC.

This clone was observed many times. The chain recombines TRBV2 with TRBJ2-5, with a possible D match to TRBD2 (5 bases). Germline-derived CDR1 and CDR2 are SNHLY and FYNNEI. V lost 6 bases, J lost 4 bases, and 12 bases lay in between. The CDR3 totals 13 residues. The CDR3 sequence is CASSDYRRETQYF. The CDR3 nucleotides read TGTGCCAGCAGCGACTACCGGCGAGAGACCCAGTACTTC. Using reference TRBV2 and TRBJ2-5 for the parts outside the CDR3, the full variable domain is EPEVTQTPSHQVTQMGQEVILRCVPISNHLYFYWYRQILGQKVEFLVSFYNNEISEKSEIFDDQFSVERPDGSNFTLKIRSTKLEDSAMYFCASSDYRRETQYFGPGTRLLVL.

The chain combines TRBV13 with TRBJ1-2; TRBD1 might be the D (6 bases). Per germline, CDR1 PRHDT and CDR2 FYEKMQ (reference sequence). This CDR3 is 13 amino acids long. The V and J ends lost 4 bases and 13 bases respectively, with 19 bases between them. Written as DNA, the CDR3 is TGTGCCAGCAGCTCACGAAACGTTCAGGGGACCACCTTC. It specifies CASSSRNVQGTTF.

The genes are TRBV3-1 (or the pseudogene TRBV3-2) and TRBJ2-5, with D perhaps TRBD2 (6 bases). V was cut by 6 bases and J by 5 bases, with 19 bases left in between. This CDR3 contains 15 residues. Germline V gene sequence: CDR1 LGHDT, CDR2 YNNKEL (reference sequence). CDR3 sequence (DNA): TGTGCCAGCAGACTCGCTTGGCGGGATCGGGAGACCCAGTACTTC. Its protein product is CASRLAWRDRETQYF.

This chain joins TRBV5-6 and TRBJ2-2; the D is unclear. The CDR3 runs to 14 residues. The V end lost 0 bases, the J end lost 5 bases, and 8 bases lay between the germline ends. CDR1 is SGHDT and CDR2 is YYEEEE in the germline V gene. CDR3 protein: CASSLAGITGELFF. The CDR3 DNA sequence: TGTGCCAGCAGCTTGGCAGGAATAACCGGGGAGCTGTTTTTT.

This chain uses TRBV7-2 with TRBJ2-3; TRBD1 matches 7 bases. The CDR3 is made up of 13 amino acids. CDR1 SGHTA and CDR2 FQGNSA come from the germline V gene. The V and J ends lost 5 bases and 13 bases, in that order; junction bases with no gene match: 12. CDR3: CASSPFAGGLKYF. The DNA of the CDR3 is TGTGCCAGCAGCCCCTTCGCAGGGGGATTGAAGTATTTT.

This rearrangement joins TRBV5-1 to TRBJ2-5; 9 bases are shared with TRBD2. Per germline, CDR1 SGHRS and CDR2 YFSETQ. Unmatched junction bases numbered 26, after V lost 10 bases and J lost 4 bases. This CDR3 region has 19 residues. In DNA form, the CDR3 reads TGCGCCCGCCCGGGGGGCGGGGGGGCCCTGAAGGCCTTGGGAGAGACCCAGTACTTC. It encodes CARPGGGGALKALGETQYF.

The J gene is TRBJ1-6, the V gene TRBV6-4, with D possibly being TRBD1 (5 bases). V lost 6 bases and J 12 bases, leaving 21 bases between the germline ends. Germline CDR1 is MRHNA and CDR2 is SNTAGT. The CDR3 runs 15 residues. The CDR3 protein is CASSRPGLGAQPLHF. The CDR3 bases are TGTGCCAGCAGCCGGCCGGGACTCGGGGCCCAACCCCTCCACTTT.

The chain carries TRBV7-9 and TRBJ1-2, with D unresolved. The V end was cut by 1 base, the J end by 4 bases, with 10 bases between. The CDR3 extends over 14 amino acids. Germline V CDR1 and CDR2: SEHNR, FQNEAQ (reference sequence). CDR3 DNA sequence: TGTGCCAGCAGCTTAGGTCGGGGTTCCTATGGCTACACCTTC. Its protein product is CASSLGRGSYGYTF.

The rearrangement links TRBV20-1 to TRBJ2-1; D not certain. In germline, CDR1 is DFQATT, CDR2 SNEGSKA (reference sequence). This CDR3 region has 12 residues. The germline V and J ends were trimmed by 3 bases and 4 bases, with 7 bases remaining between them. CDR3 sequence (DNA): TGCAGTGCTAGTCGACTTTACAATGAGCAGTTCTTC. This codes for CSASRLYNEQFF.

The V and J genes are TRBV28 and TRBJ2-3; tentatively, D is TRBD2 (6 bases). This CDR3 comprises 17 residues. Germline values: CDR1 MDHEN, CDR2 SYDVKM. The germline V and J ends were trimmed by 2 bases and 5 bases, with 20 bases remaining between them. The CDR3 nucleotides are TGTGCCAGCAGTTTACCCGGGGGTCACCCCCCCGGAGATACGCAGTATTTT. This gives the protein CASSLPGGHPPGDTQYF. The entire variable domain, with the rest obtained from reference TRBV28 and TRBJ2-3, is as follows: DVKVTQSSRYLVKRTGEKVFLECVQDMDHENMFWYRQDPGLGLRLIYFSYDVKMKEKGDIPEGYSVSREKKERFSLILESASTNQTSMYLCASSLPGGHPPGDTQYFGPGTRLTVL.

The chain couples TRBV28 to TRBJ2-1; D gene uncertain. The V end was cut by 2 bases, the J end by 6 bases, with 14 bases between. CDR3 length: 15 residues. Germline V gene lookup returns CDR1 MDHEN and CDR2 SYDVKM. The CDR3 loop is CASSLTLLQTNEQFF. The CDR3 coding sequence is TGTGCCAGCAGTTTAACACTCTTACAGACCAATGAGCAGTTCTTC.

The V and J genes are TRBV5-6 and TRBJ1-1, with 7 bases lining up with TRBD1. Germline CDR1 reads SGHDT; CDR2 reads YYEEEE. With 4 bases clipped from V and 1 base from J, the junction kept 7 bases outside the gene matches. CDR3 length: 15 amino acids. The CDR3 nucleotides read TGTGCCAGCAGCCCTCTGGGACAGCAGAACACTGAAGCTTTCTTT. This sequence encodes CASSPLGQQNTEAFF.

The gene calls are TRBV5-6 and TRBJ1-5, with 8 bases fitting TRBD1. V was pared by 0 bases and J by 7 bases, with 6 bases of the junction left unmatched. Per germline, CDR1 SGHDT and CDR2 YYEEEE. The CDR3 runs to 15 residues. CDR3 region: CASSLGTGSQQPQHF. Written as DNA, the CDR3 is TGTGCCAGCAGCTTGGGGACAGGGTCCCAGCAGCCCCAGCATTTT.

V gene TRBV3-1 (or the pseudogene TRBV3-2) combines with J gene TRBJ2-5; 9 bases are shared with TRBD2. Germline V gives CDR1 LGHDT, CDR2 YNNKEL (reference sequence). This CDR3 comprises 16 residues. Unmatched junction bases numbered 15, after V lost 8 bases and J lost 5 bases. The CDR3 DNA is TGTGCCAGCCGGCCGAGTGGGCGGGGGGGACTCGAGACCCAGTACTTC. Translated, it gives CASRPSGRGGLETQYF.

J is TRBJ2-7 and V is TRBV6-2 or TRBV6-3; the D is unclear. V gave up 6 bases and J gave up 2 bases, with 17 bases separating them. Germline V gives CDR1 MNHEY, CDR2 SVGEGT. This CDR3 has 15 residues. The CDR3 nucleotides are TGTGCCAGCAGCCGGCGCGGTAATACCCCCTACGAGCAGTACTTC. Translated, it gives CASSRRGNTPYEQYF.

The chain recombines TRBV25-1 with TRBJ1-3; 12 nucleotides align to TRBD1. The CDR3 is 16 residues long. The J segment lost 3 bases and the V segment lost 8 bases, leaving 8 bases of the junction unmatched. The germline V gene has CDR1 MGHDK and CDR2 SYGVNS. CDR3: CASERDRGLFGNTIYF. The CDR3 region has the DNA TGTGCCAGCGAACGGGACAGGGGGCTCTTTGGAAACACCATATATTTT.

This clone was recorded many times. The rearrangement uses TRBV7-3 and TRBJ2-2; D is perhaps TRBD1 (5 bases). The CDR3 has 14 residues. Trimming left V 5 bases short and J 3 bases short, with 10 bases between. Germline CDR1 and CDR2: SGHTA and FQGTGA. CDR3: CASSLRGYTGELFF. In nucleotides, the CDR3 is TGTGCCAGCAGCCTTAGGGGCTACACCGGGGAGCTGTTTTTT.

This rearrangement joins TRBV3-1 (or the pseudogene TRBV3-2) to TRBJ2-7; 8 nucleotides align to TRBD2. With 0 bases clipped from V and 0 bases from J, the junction kept 7 bases outside the gene matches. The CDR3 spans 17 residues. Germline V lookup: CDR1 LGHDT, CDR2 YNNKEL (reference sequence). CDR3 in DNA: TGTGCCAGCAGCCAAGAATGGCGGGAGGCCCCCTCCTACGAGCAGTACTTC. This translates into CASSQEWREAPSYEQYF.

The chain recombines TRBV7-9 with TRBJ1-1; D not certain. CDR1 and CDR2 (germline): SEHNR, FQNEAQ (reference sequence). The V and J ends lost 5 bases and 10 bases respectively, with 14 bases between them. This CDR3 region has 12 residues. The CDR3 loop is CASSPDFEIAFF. CDR3 nucleotides: TGTGCCAGCAGCCCGGACTTTGAGATAGCTTTCTTT.

The genes are TRBV9 and TRBJ2-1; the D gene is possibly TRBD2 (7 bases). The CDR3 is made up of 16 amino acids. Germline V lookup: CDR1 SGDLS, CDR2 YYNGEE. The V gene lost 3 bases and the J gene lost 7 bases, with 20 bases spanning the gap. Written as DNA, the CDR3 is TGTGCCAGCAGCGAGGGGGGCGGCGGGAGTATAAATGAGCAGTTCTTC. Translated: CASSEGGGGSINEQFF.

The chain recombines TRBV30 with TRBJ1-5, with TRBD1 matching over 8 bases. The CDR3 runs 15 residues. Trimming removed 2 bases from V and 4 bases from J; junction bases left unmatched: 7. Looked up from germline, CDR1 is GTSNPN and CDR2 is SVGIG (reference sequence). CDR3 sequence: CAWSPNDRGNQPQHF. The CDR3 DNA follows: TGTGCCTGGAGTCCCAATGACAGGGGAAATCAGCCCCAGCATTTT.

The chain has TRBV27 and TRBJ2-7; a possible D gene is TRBD2 (6 bases). Germline lookup yields CDR1 MNHEY and CDR2 SMNVEV (reference sequence). The CDR3 runs 16 residues. V dropped 6 bases and J dropped 2 bases, with 20 bases sitting between them. The CDR3 sequence is CASSSLRDSTAYEQYF. In nucleotides, the CDR3 is TGTGCCAGCAGCTCCCTGAGGGACTCGACCGCCTACGAGCAGTACTTC.

The chain joins TRBV6-5 to TRBJ2-5; 12 bases agree with TRBD2. Looked up from germline, CDR1 is MNHEY and CDR2 is SVGAGI. V lost 3 bases, J lost 5 bases, and 4 bases stayed unmatched. This CDR3 region has 15 residues. For the CDR3, the DNA is TGTGCCAGCAGTTATTCTAGCGGGAGGGCGGAGACCCAGTACTTC. Protein product: CASSYSSGRAETQYF.